This T cell receptor (beta chain) was found in a study of sequential checkpoint blockade in melanoma. This table comes from immunoSEQ multiplex PCR, and its TCRdb copy is limited to in-frame clones, with some not included. The table records approximately 14,000 clones, more than 65% of them present only once. Germline CDR1 is LGHNA and CDR2 is YSLEER. This CDR3 region has 17 residues. V gave up 0 bases and J gave up 6 bases; unmatched junction bases: 10. This clone has just a few counts. Treatment indicated: randomized to nivolumab then ipilimumab (arm A) or the reverse (arm B). From thawed PBMCs, live CD3+CD8+ cells negative for CD19 and CD56 were sorted.

The specimen was CD8+ T cells sorted from blood (inferred from file names), collected from a patient given nivolumab and ipilimumab in sequence. The sequence was collected from a human donor with melanoma. V is TRBV4-3 and J is TRBJ2-2; 7 bases map to TRBD2. The CDR3 reads CASSQDLFGTIAGELFF. The CDR3 DNA reads as TGCGCCAGCAGCCAAGACCTTTTCGGGACTATCGCCGGGGAGCTGTTTTTT.